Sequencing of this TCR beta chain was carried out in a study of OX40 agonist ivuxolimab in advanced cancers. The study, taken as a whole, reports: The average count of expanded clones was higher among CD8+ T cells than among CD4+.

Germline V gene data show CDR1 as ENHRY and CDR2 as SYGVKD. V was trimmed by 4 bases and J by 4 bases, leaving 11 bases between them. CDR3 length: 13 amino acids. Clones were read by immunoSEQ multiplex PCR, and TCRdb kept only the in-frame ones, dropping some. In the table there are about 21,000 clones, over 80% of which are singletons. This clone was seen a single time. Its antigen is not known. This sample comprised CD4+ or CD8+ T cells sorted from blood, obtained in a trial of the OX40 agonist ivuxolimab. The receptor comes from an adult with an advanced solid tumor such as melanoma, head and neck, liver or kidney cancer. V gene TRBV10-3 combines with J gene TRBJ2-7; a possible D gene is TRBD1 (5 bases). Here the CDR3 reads CAISVGKGYEQYF. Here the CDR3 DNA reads TGTGCCATCAGTGTTGGAAAGGGGTACGAGCAGTACTTC.